A selection of T cell receptor beta chains follows, all from one sample in a study of shared clonotypes between healthy human individuals. TCRdb keeps only in-frame clones here, not all; method: immunoSEQ multiplex PCR. The sample consists of about a million clones, approximately 80% of them appearing once. What was sequenced was memory CD4+ T cells from PBMCs. These receptors originate from a man between 18 and 35 years old in good health. Some clones in this sample may be carry-over from other donors' samples. Each CDR3 is given with its conserved first and last residue. D genes are given only for firm matches. Clone sizes are given selectively: once, few, many, or a class where the clone is expanded.

cdr3_nt: TGTGCCTGTTTAAACCCGGGGGCCTACGAGCAGTACTTC; cdr3_aa: CACLNPGAYEQYF; j_call: TRBJ2-7; clone_size: -; d_call: -; v_call: TRBV30
cdr3_nt: TGTGCCAGCAGCTTCCTCGGGAGGGGCGGGGAGCTGTTTTTT; cdr3_aa: CASSFLGRGGELFF; j_call: TRBJ2-2; clone_size: once; d_call: TRBD2; v_call: TRBV7-9
cdr3_nt: TGTGCCAGGGTCACAGATACGCAGTATTTT; cdr3_aa: CARVTDTQYF; j_call: TRBJ2-3; clone_size: -; d_call: -; v_call: TRBV27
cdr3_nt: TGCGCCAGCAGCTTGGCCGGAGGGAGGACCGGGGAGCTGTTTTTT; cdr3_aa: CASSLAGGRTGELFF; j_call: TRBJ2-2; clone_size: -; d_call: -; v_call: TRBV5-1
cdr3_nt: TGTGCCAGCAGTTATCGGACCCATACCCGCTATGGCTACACCTTC; cdr3_aa: CASSYRTHTRYGYTF; j_call: TRBJ1-2; clone_size: -; d_call: -; v_call: TRBV6-5
cdr3_nt: TGTGCCAGCACCCCTGGGCTCTACGAGCAGTACTTC; cdr3_aa: CASTPGLYEQYF; j_call: TRBJ2-7; clone_size: few; d_call: -; v_call: TRBV28
cdr3_nt: TGTGCCAGCAGCCCGGGACAGCCCCAAGAGACCCAGTACTTC; cdr3_aa: CASSPGQPQETQYF; j_call: TRBJ2-5; clone_size: few; d_call: TRBD1; v_call: TRBV2
cdr3_nt: TGTGCCAGCAGCGCAGGGTTACGACAGGGGTCGAGCTCCTACGAGCAGTACTTC; cdr3_aa: CASSAGLRQGSSSYEQYF; j_call: TRBJ2-7; clone_size: -; d_call: TRBD1; v_call: TRBV2
cdr3_nt: TGTGCCAGCAGCTTGGTCCTAGCGGGAATCACAGATACGCAGTATTTT; cdr3_aa: CASSLVLAGITDTQYF; j_call: TRBJ2-3; clone_size: -; d_call: TRBD2; v_call: TRBV5-6
cdr3_nt: TGTGCCAGCAGTGGGGGACAGGGTTGGTATGAGCAGTTCTTC; cdr3_aa: CASSGGQGWYEQFF; j_call: TRBJ2-1; clone_size: -; d_call: TRBD1; v_call: TRBV6-6
cdr3_nt: TGTGCCACCAGCGGTTACAATGAGCAGTTCTTC; cdr3_aa: CATSGYNEQFF; j_call: TRBJ2-1; clone_size: -; d_call: -; v_call: TRBV15
cdr3_nt: TGTGCCAGCAGACCCCCCGGGGGGCTTGGCTACACCTTC; cdr3_aa: CASRPPGGLGYTF; j_call: TRBJ1-2; clone_size: -; d_call: -; v_call: TRBV28
cdr3_nt: TGTGCCAGTAGTATAGAGACGGTTGGCAATCAGCCCCAGCATTTT; cdr3_aa: CASSIETVGNQPQHF; j_call: TRBJ1-5; clone_size: -; d_call: -; v_call: TRBV19
cdr3_nt: TGTGCCAGCAGCTTGGGACAGAGAAACAATGAGCAGTTCTTC; cdr3_aa: CASSLGQRNNEQFF; j_call: TRBJ2-1; clone_size: once; d_call: -; v_call: TRBV5-4
cdr3_nt: TGTGCCAGCACCGATACATTGGCAGGGGGTGAAGCTTTCTTT; cdr3_aa: CASTDTLAGGEAFF; j_call: TRBJ1-1; clone_size: -; d_call: TRBD1; v_call: TRBV5-4
cdr3_nt: TGTGCCAGCAGCGGGCCGAACACCGGGGAGCTGTTTTTT; cdr3_aa: CASSGPNTGELFF; j_call: TRBJ2-2; clone_size: -; d_call: -; v_call: TRBV6-5
cdr3_nt: TGTGCCAGCAGCTTAGTGGGGGGACTTAACTCCTACGAGCAGTACTTC; cdr3_aa: CASSLVGGLNSYEQYF; j_call: TRBJ2-7; clone_size: few; d_call: -; v_call: TRBV7-2
cdr3_nt: TGCGCCAGCAGCTTCGACAGGGGCTACTATGGCTACACCTTC; cdr3_aa: CASSFDRGYYGYTF; j_call: TRBJ1-2; clone_size: -; d_call: TRBD1; v_call: TRBV5-1
cdr3_nt: TGCGCCAGCAGCAGTGGACAGGGCACCCATGGCTACACCTTC; cdr3_aa: CASSSGQGTHGYTF; j_call: TRBJ1-2; clone_size: -; d_call: TRBD1; v_call: TRBV5-1
cdr3_nt: TGTGCCAGCAAGGACACCCAAGCCAAAGAGACCCAGTACTTC; cdr3_aa: CASKDTQAKETQYF; j_call: TRBJ2-5; clone_size: -; d_call: -; v_call: TRBV6-1
cdr3_nt: TGCAGTGCAAGGACCGTTGAAAAACTGTTTTTT; cdr3_aa: CSARTVEKLFF; j_call: TRBJ1-4; clone_size: -; d_call: -; v_call: TRBV20-1
cdr3_nt: TGTGCCAGCAGTTTACCTCGGGACAGCCCCAAAGCTTTCTTT; cdr3_aa: CASSLPRDSPKAFF; j_call: TRBJ1-1; clone_size: -; d_call: TRBD1; v_call: TRBV28
cdr3_nt: TGTGCCAGCAGGCTGACTGTGGGGGGAAACACCATATATTTT; cdr3_aa: CASRLTVGGNTIYF; j_call: TRBJ1-3; clone_size: -; d_call: -; v_call: TRBV11-2
cdr3_nt: TGTGCCAGCAGTGGGACAGCCAAATACAATGAGCAGTTCTTC; cdr3_aa: CASSGTAKYNEQFF; j_call: TRBJ2-1; clone_size: -; d_call: TRBD1; v_call: TRBV7-8
cdr3_nt: TGTGCCAGCAGCTCCGACAGGGGACCCTACAATGAGCAGTTCTTC; cdr3_aa: CASSSDRGPYNEQFF; j_call: TRBJ2-1; clone_size: -; d_call: TRBD1; v_call: TRBV13
cdr3_nt: TGCGCCAGCAGCTTGGTTGGGGGGAGCATGGCAGATACGCAGTATTTT; cdr3_aa: CASSLVGGSMADTQYF; j_call: TRBJ2-3; clone_size: -; d_call: -; v_call: TRBV5-1
cdr3_nt: -; cdr3_aa: CASSSSGQLLGNTIYF; j_call: TRBJ1-3; clone_size: -; d_call: -; v_call: TRBV6-6
cdr3_nt: TGCGCCAGCAGCCAAGGCTCTAGCGGGAGGAGGTTCTTC; cdr3_aa: CASSQGSSGRRFF; j_call: TRBJ2-1; clone_size: -; d_call: TRBD2; v_call: TRBV4-1